The next 3 T cell receptor beta chains were all read from a single sample in a study of blood T cell repertoires in COVID-19. Using immunoSEQ multiplex PCR, the repertoire was profiled, and TCRdb retains in-frame clones only, with some absent. The sample consists of about 220,000 clones, 75% to 90% of them appearing once. Material: peripheral blood. These TCRs come from a woman aged 65 to 85 with COVID-19, enrolled during active disease.

The chain is built from TRBV7-2 and TRBJ2-1, with 11 bases lining up with TRBD2. The junction had 3 bases not matched to a gene; V was cut back by 1 base and J by 7 bases. This CDR3 is built from 15 residues. Looked up from germline, CDR1 is SGHTA and CDR2 is FQGNSA. The CDR3 region is CASSLVAGGGNEQFF. The CDR3 DNA reads as TGTGCCAGCAGCTTAGTAGCGGGAGGGGGTAATGAGCAGTTCTTC.

The chain carries TRBV20-1 and TRBJ2-1; 9 nucleotides align to TRBD2. J gave up 7 bases and V 3 bases, and 10 bases lay outside the gene matches. CDR1 and CDR2 from the germline V gene are DFQATT and SNEGSKA (reference sequence). The CDR3 length is 15 residues. CDR3 loop: CSASGRTSERNEQFF. The CDR3 nucleotides read TGCAGTGCTAGTGGTCGGACTAGCGAGAGGAATGAGCAGTTCTTC.

This chain uses TRBV7-2 with TRBJ1-5; 7 nucleotides line up with TRBD1. Germline assignment: CDR1 SGHTA and CDR2 FQGNSA. V lost 1 base and J lost 5; bases outside the gene matches: 5. This CDR3 spans 15 amino acids. The CDR3 is CASSLEGARDQPQHF. The CDR3 coding sequence is TGTGCCAGCAGCTTAGAGGGGGCGCGAGATCAGCCCCAGCATTTT.